This section outlines one T cell receptor beta chain sequence together with its context. The source of the sample is a study of blood T cell repertoires in COVID-19. V was clipped by 6 bases and J by 2 bases; unmatched bases: 4. The CDR3 sequence is 14 residues long. The germline CDR1 and CDR2 sequences are ENHRY and SYGVKD. Authors' methods: Estimation of nucleated cell counts relied on the amplification of reference gene primers. Assay used: immunoSEQ multiplex PCR; TCRdb lists only in-frame clones, some missing. V, J and clone size were drawn from that table, and D and trimming were deduced from the DNA. The repertoire consists of over 250,000 clones, with around nine tenths occurring once and the leading ten covering approximately 9.8%.

J is TRBJ2-7 and V is TRBV10-3; 10 bases agree with TRBD1. This TCR was sampled from a man between 40 and 49 years old who had recovered from COVID-19. The specimen sequenced was peripheral blood. The CDR3 reads CAIRPGTGAYEQYF. DNA of the CDR3: TGTGCCATCAGACCCGGGACAGGGGCCTACGAGCAGTACTTC.